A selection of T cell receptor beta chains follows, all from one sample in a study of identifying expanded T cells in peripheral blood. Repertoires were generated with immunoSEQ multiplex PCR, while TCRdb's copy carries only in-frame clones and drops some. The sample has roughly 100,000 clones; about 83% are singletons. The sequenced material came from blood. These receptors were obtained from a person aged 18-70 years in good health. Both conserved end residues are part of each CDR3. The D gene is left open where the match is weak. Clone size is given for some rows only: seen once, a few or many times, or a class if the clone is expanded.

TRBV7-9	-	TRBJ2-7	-	CARLLGIYEQYF	TGTGCCCGCCTCCTGGGTATCTACGAGCAGTACTTC
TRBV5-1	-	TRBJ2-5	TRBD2	CASSPPPGLRGEETQYF	TGCGCCAGCAGCCCCCCTCCGGGTTTGCGGGGGGAAGAGACCCAGTACTTC
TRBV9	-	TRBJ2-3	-	CASSLGGTYTDTQYF	TGTGCCAGCAGCCTAGGGGGGACCTACACAGATACGCAGTATTTT
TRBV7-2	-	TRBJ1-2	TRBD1	CASSPDRVVETF	TGTGCCAGCAGCCCGGACAGGGTGGTGGAAACCTTC
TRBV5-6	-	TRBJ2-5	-	CASSLGTGETQYF	TGTGCCAGCAGCTTAGGCACCGGGGAGACCCAGTACTTC
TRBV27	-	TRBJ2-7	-	CASSLDAGVTYEQYF	TGTGCCAGCAGTTTAGATGCAGGGGTCACCTACGAGCAGTACTTC
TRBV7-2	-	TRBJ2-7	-	CASSLAGAYEQYF	TGTGCCAGCAGCTTAGCCGGAGCCTACGAGCAGTACTTC
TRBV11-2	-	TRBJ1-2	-	CASSLITDPYGYTF	TGTGCCAGCAGCTTAATAACAGACCCATATGGCTACACCTTC
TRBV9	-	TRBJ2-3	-	CASSGAGDTQYF	TGTGCCAGCAGCGGGGCGGGAGATACGCAGTATTTT
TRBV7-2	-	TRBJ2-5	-	CASSPQGMGETQYF	TGTGCCAGCAGCCCCCAGGGGATGGGGGAGACCCAGTACTTC
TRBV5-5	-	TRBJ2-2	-	CASSTAGTGELFF	TGTGCCAGCAGTACAGCGGGCACCGGGGAGCTGTTTTTT
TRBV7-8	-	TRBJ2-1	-	CASSLRGAYNEQFF	TGTGCCAGCAGCCTTAGGGGAGCCTACAATGAGCAGTTCTTC
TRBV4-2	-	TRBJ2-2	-	CASSQEWGGPTGELFF	TGTGCCAGCAGCCAAGAATGGGGGGGGCCCACCGGGGAGCTGTTTTTT
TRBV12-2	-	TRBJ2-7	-	CASRLKAHRQGPSYEQYF	TGTGCAAGTCGCTTAAAGGCCCATAGACAGGGTCCGTCCTACGAGCAGTACTTC
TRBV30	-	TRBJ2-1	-	CAWSDSRREQFF	TGTGCCTGGAGTGACTCGAGACGTGAGCAGTTCTTC
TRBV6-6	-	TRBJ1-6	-	CASSSTGNLGNSPLHF	TGTGCCAGCAGCTCAACAGGGAACCTGGGGAATTCACCCCTCCACTTT
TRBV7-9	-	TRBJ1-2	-	CASSSGTGYTF	TGTGCCAGCAGCTCTGGGACGGGCTACACCTTC
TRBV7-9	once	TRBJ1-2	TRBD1	CASIRTGANYGYTF	TGTGCCAGCATCAGGACAGGAGCGAACTATGGCTACACCTTC
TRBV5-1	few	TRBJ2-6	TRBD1	CASSLEGGQSSGANVLTF	TGCGCCAGCAGCTTGGAAGGGGGCCAGAGCTCTGGGGCCAACGTCCTGACTTTC
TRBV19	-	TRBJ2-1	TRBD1	CASSIVGQGGEQFF	TGTGCCAGTAGTATAGTGGGACAGGGGGGAGAGCAGTTCTTC
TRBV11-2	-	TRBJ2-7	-	CASSTGSTGSYEQYF	TGTGCCAGCAGCACCGGATCGACCGGCTCCTACGAGCAGTACTTC
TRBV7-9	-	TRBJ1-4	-	CASSPSVGWEKLFF	TGTGCCAGCAGCCCCTCGGTTGGGTGGGAAAAACTGTTTTTT
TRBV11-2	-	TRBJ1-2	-	CASSPSVFPYGYTF	TGTGCCAGCAGCCCTTCAGTCTTCCCCTATGGCTACACCTTC
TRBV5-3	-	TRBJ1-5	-	CARWTGNQPQHF	TGTGCCAGATGGACGGGCAATCAGCCCCAGCATTTT
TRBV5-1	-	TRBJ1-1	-	CASSLAPLNTEAFF	TGCGCCAGCAGCTTGGCACCCTTGAACACTGAAGCTTTCTTT
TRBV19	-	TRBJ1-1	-	CASKLGLNTEAFF	TGTGCCAGTAAGTTGGGATTGAACACTGAAGCTTTCTTT
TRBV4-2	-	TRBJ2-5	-	CASSQQGSQETQYF	TGTGCCAGCAGCCAGCAGGGATCCCAAGAGACCCAGTACTTC
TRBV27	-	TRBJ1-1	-	CASSLQMRIGLNTEAFF	TGTGCCAGCAGTTTACAAATGCGGATAGGCTTGAACACTGAAGCTTTCTTT
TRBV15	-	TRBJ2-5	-	CATSRVGTHQETQYF	TGTGCCACCAGCAGAGTCGGGACACACCAAGAGACCCAGTACTTC
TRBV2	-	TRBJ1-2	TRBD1	CASSEDRNLGYTF	TGTGCCAGCAGTGAGGACAGGAATTTAGGCTACACCTTC
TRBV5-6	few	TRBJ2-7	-	CASSLWGAYEQYF	TGTGCCAGCAGCTTGTGGGGGGCGTACGAGCAGTACTTC
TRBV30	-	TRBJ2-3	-	CAWSGGGDTDTQYF	TGTGCCTGGAGTGGAGGGGGGGACACAGATACGCAGTATTTT
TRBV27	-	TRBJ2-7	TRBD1	CASRKKGQGGYEQYF	TGTGCCAGCAGAAAAAAGGGACAGGGGGGCTACGAGCAGTACTTC
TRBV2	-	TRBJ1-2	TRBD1	CASSTTGNYGYTF	TGTGCCAGCAGCACGACAGGGAACTATGGCTACACCTTC
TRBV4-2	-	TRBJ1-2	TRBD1	CASSPRLGTGTYGYTF	TGTGCCAGCAGCCCCCGACTCGGGACAGGGACCTATGGCTACACCTTC
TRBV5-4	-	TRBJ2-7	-	CASSLAGNAYEQYF	TGTGCCAGCAGCTTGGCCGGGAATGCCTACGAGCAGTACTTC
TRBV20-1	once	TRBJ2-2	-	CSAERTGELFF	TGCAGCGCGGAGCGGACCGGGGAGCTGTTTTTT
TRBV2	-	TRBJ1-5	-	CASSAPYSNQPQHF	TGTGCCAGCAGTGCCCCTTATAGCAATCAGCCCCAGCATTTT
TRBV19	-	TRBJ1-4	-	CASSISGAGEKLFF	TGTGCCAGTAGTATTTCGGGGGCTGGTGAAAAACTGTTTTTT
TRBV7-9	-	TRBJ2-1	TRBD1	CASSFGQGTEQFF	TGTGCCAGCAGCTTTGGACAGGGGACTGAGCAGTTCTTC
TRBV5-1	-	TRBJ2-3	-	CASSPYGLPHGTQYF	TGCGCCAGCAGCCCCTATGGACTGCCTCATGGTACGCAGTATTTT
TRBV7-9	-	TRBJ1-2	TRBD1	CASSLRGQGSVDGTF	TGTGCCAGCAGCCTCCGCGGACAGGGTAGTGTGGATGGCACCTTC
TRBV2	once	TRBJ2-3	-	CASSEVPGTDTQYF	TGTGCCAGCAGTGAAGTCCCCGGCACAGATACGCAGTATTTT
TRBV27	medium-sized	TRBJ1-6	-	CASSPDHASNSPLHF	TGTGCCAGCAGTCCGGATCATGCCTCTAATTCACCCCTCCACTTT
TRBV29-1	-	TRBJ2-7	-	CSVRSGTSYEQYF	TGCAGCGTTAGGTCAGGGACATCCTACGAGCAGTACTTC
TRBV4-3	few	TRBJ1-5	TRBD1	CASSPTGNLEPQHF	TGCGCCAGCAGCCCGACAGGGAATTTGGAGCCCCAGCATTTT
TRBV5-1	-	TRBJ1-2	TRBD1	CASSSYGTGTSGYTF	TGCGCCAGCAGTTCCTACGGGACAGGGACATCTGGCTACACCTTC
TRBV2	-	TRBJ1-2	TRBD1	CASGEGGRGVDYGYTF	TGTGCCAGCGGGGAAGGGGGCAGGGGAGTGGACTATGGCTACACCTTC
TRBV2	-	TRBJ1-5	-	CASRTSNQPQHF	TGTGCCAGCAGGACGAGCAATCAGCCCCAGCATTTT
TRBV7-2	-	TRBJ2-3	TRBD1	CASSERTGDGTQYF	TGTGCCAGCAGCGAGAGGACAGGGGACGGTACGCAGTATTTT
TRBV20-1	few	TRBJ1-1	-	CSVTGAAEAFF	TGCAGTGTCACGGGTGCCGCTGAAGCTTTCTTT
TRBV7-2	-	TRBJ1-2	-	CASSLRADGYTF	TGTGCCAGCAGCTTAAGGGCAGACGGCTACACCTTC
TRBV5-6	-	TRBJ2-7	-	CASSLFLGEQYF	TGTGCCAGCAGCTTGTTTCTGGGCGAGCAGTACTTC
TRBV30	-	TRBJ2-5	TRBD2	CAWVTTSGVETQYF	TGTGCCTGGGTAACGACTAGCGGGGTGGAGACCCAGTACTTC
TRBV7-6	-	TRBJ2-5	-	CASSLDRPETQYF	TGTGCCAGCAGCTTAGATCGGCCGGAGACCCAGTACTTC
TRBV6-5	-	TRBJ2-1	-	CASRGISYNEQFF	TGTGCCAGCAGGGGGATCTCCTACAATGAGCAGTTCTTC
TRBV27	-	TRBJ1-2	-	CASSTRQDRNYGYTF	TGTGCCAGCAGTACTCGACAGGATCGGAACTATGGCTACACCTTC
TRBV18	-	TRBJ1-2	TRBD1	CASSLTRDRESYGYTF	TGTGCCAGCTCACTAACCCGGGACAGAGAGTCCTATGGCTACACCTTC
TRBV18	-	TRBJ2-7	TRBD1	CASSPSRDRATYEQYF	TGTGCCAGCTCACCATCCCGCGACAGGGCTACCTACGAGCAGTACTTC
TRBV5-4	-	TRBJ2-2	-	CASSRTQNTGELFF	TGTGCCAGCAGCCGAACCCAGAACACCGGGGAGCTGTTTTTT